The text below deals with one T cell receptor beta chain. The antigen remains unidentified. Time point defined: longitudinal time-point 2. The entry originates in a study of neurological immune-mediated disorders. General study results and limits: HTLV-1-associated myelopathy displayed the greatest TCR clonal expansion, and multiple sclerosis exhibited the smallest, lower than that of healthy controls.

Germline lookup yields CDR1 MNHEY and CDR2 SVGEGT. The CDR3 sequence is 17 residues long. The V and J ends lost 2 bases and 10 bases respectively, with 21 bases between them. Template-switch 5'RACE cDNA synthesis added a 10-nucleotide unique molecular identifier. TCRdb itself ran the 5' RACE reads through MiXCR, one entry per CDR3 protein. Altogether about 33,000 distinct CDR3 sequences are present, about 13% being singletons, with the ten largest covering under 2.5%. The sequencing sample was made of PBMCs. The receptor was derived from a woman in her forties in good health. The rearrangement joins TRBV6-2 or TRBV6-3 to TRBJ1-6; D remains ambiguous. The CDR3 region has the DNA TGTGCCAGCAGTTACGGCGGACCCGGGCTAGCAGCCTCACCCCTCCACTTT. Protein product: CASSYGGPGLAASPLHF.